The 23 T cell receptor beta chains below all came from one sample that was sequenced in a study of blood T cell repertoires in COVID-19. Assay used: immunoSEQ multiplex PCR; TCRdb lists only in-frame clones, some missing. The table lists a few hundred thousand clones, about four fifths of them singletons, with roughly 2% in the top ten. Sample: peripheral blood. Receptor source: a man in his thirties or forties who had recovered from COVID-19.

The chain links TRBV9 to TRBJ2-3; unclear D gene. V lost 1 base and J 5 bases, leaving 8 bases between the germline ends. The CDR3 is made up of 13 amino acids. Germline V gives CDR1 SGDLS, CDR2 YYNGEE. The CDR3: CASSVTKRDTQYF. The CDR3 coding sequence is TGTGCCAGCAGCGTAACAAAGCGAGATACGCAGTATTTT.

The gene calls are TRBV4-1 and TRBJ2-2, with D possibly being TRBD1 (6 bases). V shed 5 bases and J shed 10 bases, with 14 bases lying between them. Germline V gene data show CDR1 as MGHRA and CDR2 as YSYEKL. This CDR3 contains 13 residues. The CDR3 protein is CASSGPEGEELFF. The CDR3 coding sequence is TGCGCCAGCAGCGGACCTGAGGGGGAGGAGCTGTTTTTT.

The CDR3 is CASSSTGSPGETQYF. The CDR3 DNA sequence: TGTGCCAGCAGCTCCACCGGGTCCCCGGGAGAGACCCAGTACTTC. The chain combines TRBV7-9 with TRBJ2-5; D gene uncertain. Germline V CDR1 and CDR2: SEHNR, FQNEAQ (reference sequence). The CDR3 runs 15 residues. V gave up 4 bases and J gave up 4 bases, with 16 bases separating them.

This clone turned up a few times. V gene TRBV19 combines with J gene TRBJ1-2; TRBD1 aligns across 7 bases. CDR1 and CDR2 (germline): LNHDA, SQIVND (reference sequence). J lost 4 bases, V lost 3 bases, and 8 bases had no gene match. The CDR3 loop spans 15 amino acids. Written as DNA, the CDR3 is TGTGCCAGTAGTATCCAGGGGACAGCACTCTATGGCTACACCTTC. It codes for CASSIQGTALYGYTF.

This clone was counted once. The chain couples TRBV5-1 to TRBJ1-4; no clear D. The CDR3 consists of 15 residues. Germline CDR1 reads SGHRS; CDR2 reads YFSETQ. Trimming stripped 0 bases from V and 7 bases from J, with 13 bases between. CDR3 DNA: TGCGCCAGCAGCTTGGGTTCCGGAGGACTTGAAAAACTGTTTTTT. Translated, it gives CASSLGSGGLEKLFF.

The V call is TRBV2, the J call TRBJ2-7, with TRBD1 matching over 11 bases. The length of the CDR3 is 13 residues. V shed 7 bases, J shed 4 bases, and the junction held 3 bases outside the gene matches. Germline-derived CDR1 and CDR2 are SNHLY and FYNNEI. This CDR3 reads CASKGTGGYEQYV. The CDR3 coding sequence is TGTGCCAGCAAAGGGACAGGGGGATACGAGCAGTACGTC.

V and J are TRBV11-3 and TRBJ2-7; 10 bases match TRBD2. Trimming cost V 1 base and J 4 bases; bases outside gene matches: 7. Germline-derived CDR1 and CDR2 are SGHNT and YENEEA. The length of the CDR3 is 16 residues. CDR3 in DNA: TGTGCCAGCAGCTTAGGGTCTAGCGGGGGTTTTTACGAGCAGTACGTC. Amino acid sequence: CASSLGSSGGFYEQYV.

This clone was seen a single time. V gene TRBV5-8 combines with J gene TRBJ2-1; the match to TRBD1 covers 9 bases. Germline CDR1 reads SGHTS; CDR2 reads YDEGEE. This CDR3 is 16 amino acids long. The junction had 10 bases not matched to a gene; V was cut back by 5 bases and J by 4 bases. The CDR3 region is CASSRGQGPQYNEQFF. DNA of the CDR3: TGTGCCAGCAGTAGGGGACAGGGCCCCCAATACAATGAGCAGTTCTTC.

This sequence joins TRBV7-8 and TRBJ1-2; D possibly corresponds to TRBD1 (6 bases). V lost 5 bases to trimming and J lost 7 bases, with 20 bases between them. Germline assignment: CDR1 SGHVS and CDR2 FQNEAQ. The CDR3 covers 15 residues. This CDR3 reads CASSAALQGSSGYTF. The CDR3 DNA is TGTGCCAGCAGCGCCGCCCTACAGGGTTCGAGTGGCTACACCTTC. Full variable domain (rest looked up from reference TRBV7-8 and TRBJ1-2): GAGVSQSPRYKVAKRGQDVALRCDPISGHVSLFWYQQALGQGPEFLTYFQNEAQLDKSGLPSDRFFAERPEGSVSTLKIQRTQQEDSAVYLCASSAALQGSSGYTFGSGTRLTVV.

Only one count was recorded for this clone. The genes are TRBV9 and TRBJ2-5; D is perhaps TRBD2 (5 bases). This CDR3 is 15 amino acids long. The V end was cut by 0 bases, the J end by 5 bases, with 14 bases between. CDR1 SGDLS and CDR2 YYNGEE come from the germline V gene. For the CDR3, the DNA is TGTGCCAGCAGCGTAGCCCCAGTGGCTAGCGAGACCCAGTACTTC. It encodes CASSVAPVASETQYF. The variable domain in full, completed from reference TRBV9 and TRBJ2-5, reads DSGVTQTPKHLITATGQRVTLRCSPRSGDLSVYWYQQSLDQGLQFLIQYYNGEERAKGNILERFSAQQFPDLHSELNLSSLELGDSALYFCASSVAPVASETQYFGPGTRLLVL.

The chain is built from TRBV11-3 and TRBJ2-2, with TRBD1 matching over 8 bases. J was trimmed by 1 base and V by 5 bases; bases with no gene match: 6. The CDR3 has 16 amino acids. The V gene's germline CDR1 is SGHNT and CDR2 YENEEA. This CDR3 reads CASSPRTGRNTGELFF. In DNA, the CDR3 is TGTGCCAGCAGCCCAAGGACAGGGCGGAACACCGGGGAGCTGTTTTTT.

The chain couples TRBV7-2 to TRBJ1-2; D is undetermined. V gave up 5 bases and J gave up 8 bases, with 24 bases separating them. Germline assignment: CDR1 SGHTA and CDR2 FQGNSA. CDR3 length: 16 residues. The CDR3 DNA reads TGTGCCAGCAGCCAGACTCCCTTACGCGGTGGCGGAGGCTACACCTTC. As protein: CASSQTPLRGGGGYTF.

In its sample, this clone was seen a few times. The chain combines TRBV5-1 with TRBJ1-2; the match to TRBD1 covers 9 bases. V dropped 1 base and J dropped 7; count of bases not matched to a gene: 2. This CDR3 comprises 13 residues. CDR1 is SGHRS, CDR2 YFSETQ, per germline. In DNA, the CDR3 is TGCGCCAGCAGCTTGACAGGGGGCGGTGGCTACACCTTC. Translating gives CASSLTGGGGYTF.

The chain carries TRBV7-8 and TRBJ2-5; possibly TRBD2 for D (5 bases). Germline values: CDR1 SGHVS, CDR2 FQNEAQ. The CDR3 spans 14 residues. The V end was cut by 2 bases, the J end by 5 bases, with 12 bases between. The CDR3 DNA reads TGTGCCAGCAGCTTAATGAGGGTGAGGGAGACCCAGTACTTC. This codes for CASSLMRVRETQYF.

The CDR3 is CASSLVVDTQYF. The CDR3 DNA follows: TGTGCCAGCAGCTTAGTCGTAGATACGCAGTATTTT. The chain is built from TRBV7-9 and TRBJ2-3; D is unclear. Germline CDR1 reads SEHNR; CDR2 reads FQNEAQ (reference sequence). The CDR3 runs 12 residues. V shed 1 base and J shed 5 bases, with 4 bases lying between them.

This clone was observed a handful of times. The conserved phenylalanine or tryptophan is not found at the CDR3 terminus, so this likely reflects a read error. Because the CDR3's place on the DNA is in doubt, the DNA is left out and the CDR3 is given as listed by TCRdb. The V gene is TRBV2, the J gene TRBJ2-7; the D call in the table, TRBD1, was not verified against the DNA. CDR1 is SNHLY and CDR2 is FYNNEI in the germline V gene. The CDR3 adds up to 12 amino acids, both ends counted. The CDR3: CASSETSWTGRL.

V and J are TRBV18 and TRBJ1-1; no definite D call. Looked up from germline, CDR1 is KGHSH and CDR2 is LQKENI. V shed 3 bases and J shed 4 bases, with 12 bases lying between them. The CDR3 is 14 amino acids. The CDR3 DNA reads TGTGCCAGCTCACCTGTATCCAGGTCCACTGAAGCTTTCTTT. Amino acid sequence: CASSPVSRSTEAFF.

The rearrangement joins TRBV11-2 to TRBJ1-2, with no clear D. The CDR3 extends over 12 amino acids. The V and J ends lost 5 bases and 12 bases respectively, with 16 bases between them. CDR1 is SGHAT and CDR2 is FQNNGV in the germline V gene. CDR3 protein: CASSLAIGSDTF. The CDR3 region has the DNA TGTGCCAGCAGCCTGGCAATAGGGAGCGACACCTTC.

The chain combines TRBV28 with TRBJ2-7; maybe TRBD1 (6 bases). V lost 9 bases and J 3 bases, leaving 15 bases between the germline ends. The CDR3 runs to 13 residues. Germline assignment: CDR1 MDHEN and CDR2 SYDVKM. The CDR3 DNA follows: TGTGCCAGTTCCGGGACACCTCTCTACGAGCAGTACGTC. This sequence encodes CASSGTPLYEQYV.

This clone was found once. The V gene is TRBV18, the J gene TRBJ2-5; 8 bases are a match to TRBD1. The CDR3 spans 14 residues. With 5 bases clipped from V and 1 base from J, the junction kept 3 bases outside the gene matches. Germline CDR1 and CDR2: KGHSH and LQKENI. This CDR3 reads CASSVGTGQETQYF. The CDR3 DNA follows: TGTGCCAGCTCAGTCGGGACAGGCCAAGAGACCCAGTACTTC.

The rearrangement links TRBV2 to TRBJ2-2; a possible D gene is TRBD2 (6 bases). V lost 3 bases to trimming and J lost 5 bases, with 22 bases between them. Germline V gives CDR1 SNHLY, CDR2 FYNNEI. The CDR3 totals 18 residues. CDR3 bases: TGTGCCAGCAGTGACACAACCGGGACTCCTACCCTGACCGGGGAGCTGTTTTTT. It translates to CASSDTTGTPTLTGELFF.

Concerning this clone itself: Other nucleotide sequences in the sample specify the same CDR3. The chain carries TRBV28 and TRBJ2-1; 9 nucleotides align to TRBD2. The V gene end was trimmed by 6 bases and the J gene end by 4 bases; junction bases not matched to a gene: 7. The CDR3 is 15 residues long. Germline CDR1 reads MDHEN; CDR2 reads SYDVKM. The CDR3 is CASRSSGGSYNEQFF. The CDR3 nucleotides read TGTGCCAGCAGGAGTAGCGGGGGCAGTTACAATGAGCAGTTCTTC.

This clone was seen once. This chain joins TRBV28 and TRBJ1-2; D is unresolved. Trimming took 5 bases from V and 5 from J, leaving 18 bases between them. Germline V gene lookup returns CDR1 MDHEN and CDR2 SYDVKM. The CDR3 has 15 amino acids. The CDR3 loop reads CASSLRSRPVYGYTF. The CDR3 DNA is TGTGCCAGCAGTCTTCGAAGTCGCCCAGTTTATGGCTACACCTTC.